The 18 T cell receptor beta chains below were found in one sample sequenced in a study of blood T cell repertoires in COVID-19 (TCRdb year 2020). Libraries were constructed by the immunoSEQ multiplex PCR assay. Held by TCRdb, this immuneACCESS table contains in-frame sequences only and omits some clones. Under half of the omission traces to an unresolved V gene where checked; the cause of the rest is unknown. The sample table records some 31,000 clones; about 88% of these occur just once. Roughly 12% of the sample is in the top ten clones. Sequences were obtained from peripheral blood. Receptors were obtained from a human donor in a cohort sampled during active COVID-19. The donor label of this sample is uncertain.

The chain uses TRBV6-5 and TRBJ2-7; the D gene is possibly TRBD2 (5 bases). With 4 bases removed from V and 7 bases from J, the gap between germline ends came to 8 bases. The CDR3 is made up of 11 amino acids. Germline values: CDR1 MNHEY, CDR2 SVGAGI. The CDR3 loop is CASSWGAEQYF. The CDR3 nucleotides read TGTGCCAGCAGTTGGGGAGCGGAGCAGTACTTC.

This clone was seen only once. The chain is built from TRBV30 and TRBJ1-4, with a weak D call TRBD1 (5 bases). Trimming shortened V by 2 bases and J by 5 bases, and 15 bases separated the two germline ends. The V gene's germline CDR1 is GTSNPN and CDR2 SVGIG (reference sequence). The CDR3 spans 15 residues. CDR3 amino acids: CAWSSRTQLNEKLFF. As DNA, the CDR3 is TGTGCCTGGAGTTCTCGGACACAATTGAATGAAAAACTGTTTTTT.

The rearrangement uses TRBV6-5 and TRBJ2-7; 8 bases are shared with TRBD1. V lost 5 bases and J lost 7; bases outside the gene matches: 4. There are 12 residues in the CDR3. In germline, CDR1 is MNHEY, CDR2 SVGAGI. The CDR3 region is CASSQDRVEQYF. CDR3 in DNA: TGTGCCAGCAGTCAGGACAGGGTTGAGCAGTACTTC.

This rearrangement joins TRBV25-1 to TRBJ2-3; 9 nucleotides align to TRBD2. CDR3 length: 15 amino acids. Germline CDR1 is MGHDK and CDR2 is SYGVNS. J was trimmed by 6 bases and V by 2 bases; bases with no gene match: 6. The CDR3 DNA follows: TGTGCCAGCAGTGAAGAGGCGGGAGGGCCCGATACGCAGTATTTT. Its translation is CASSEEAGGPDTQYF.

The rearrangement links TRBV29-1 to TRBJ1-1, with 7 bases that match TRBD1. J was trimmed by 0 bases and V by 4 bases; bases with no gene match: 2. This CDR3 has 13 residues. Germline lookup yields CDR1 SQVTM and CDR2 ANQGSEA. The CDR3 here is CSVAGQVNTEAFF. The CDR3 coding sequence is TGCAGCGTTGCTGGACAGGTGAACACTGAAGCTTTCTTT.

J is TRBJ2-2 and V is TRBV2; TRBD2 aligns across 8 bases. Per germline, CDR1 SNHLY and CDR2 FYNNEI. V lost 7 bases and J lost 1; bases outside the gene matches: 8. The CDR3 runs 16 residues. The DNA of the CDR3 is TGTGCCAGCACGGCGAGCGCGGGAGGGAACACCGGGGAGCTGTTTTTT. Encoded protein: CASTASAGGNTGELFF.

The chain recombines TRBV7-3 with TRBJ2-1, with 7 bases aligning to TRBD2. Germline CDR1 reads SGHTA; CDR2 reads FQGTGA. CDR3 size: 13 residues. The V and J ends lost 0 bases and 10 bases, in that order; junction bases with no gene match: 3. CDR3 DNA sequence: TGTGCCAGCAGCTTAACGGCGGGGGTGGAGCAGTTCTTC. It codes for CASSLTAGVEQFF.

The chain recombines TRBV6-5 with TRBJ2-7; TRBD2 aligns across 9 bases. CDR3 length equals 15 residues. V dropped 7 bases and J dropped 2; count of bases not matched to a gene: 9. CDR1 is MNHEY, CDR2 SVGAGI, per germline. The CDR3 DNA follows: TGTGCCAGCACTGGCCGTGCGGGAGGGCCCTACGAGCAGTACTTC. Protein product: CASTGRAGGPYEQYF.

The CDR3 coding sequence is TGCGCCAGCAGCCGCATGACTAGCGGGAGGGTCAATGAGCAGTTCTTC. Translated: CASSRMTSGRVNEQFF. This rearrangement joins TRBV4-1 to TRBJ2-1; 14 nucleotides line up with TRBD2. CDR1 MGHRA and CDR2 YSYEKL come from the germline V gene. The junction had 5 bases not matched to a gene; V was cut back by 4 bases and J by 6 bases. The CDR3 totals 16 residues.

The V call is TRBV15, the J call TRBJ2-5; 9 bases line up with TRBD2. Germline V gene data show CDR1 as LNHNV and CDR2 as YYDKDF (reference sequence). J gave up 5 bases and V 8 bases, and 12 bases lay outside the gene matches. The CDR3 runs to 15 residues. The CDR3 sequence is CATASSGSLWETQYF. CDR3 nucleotides: TGTGCCACCGCGAGTAGCGGGAGTCTATGGGAGACCCAGTACTTC.

This sequence joins TRBV28 and TRBJ1-4, with a tentative D call TRBD1 (5 bases). Germline V gene lookup returns CDR1 MDHEN and CDR2 SYDVKM. V was clipped by 1 base and J by 0 bases, with 9 bases between them. CDR3 size: 16 residues. Here the CDR3 reads CASSLFGAATNEKLFF. DNA of the CDR3: TGTGCCAGCAGTTTATTTGGGGCGGCAACTAATGAAAAACTGTTTTTT.

The CDR3 is CASSEPAGVGEQYF. CDR3 DNA sequence: TGTGCCAGCAGTGAACCAGCGGGAGTGGGTGAGCAGTACTTC. J is TRBJ2-7 and V is TRBV6-1; 8 nucleotides align to TRBD2. The CDR3 sequence is 14 residues long. The V segment lost 2 bases and the J segment 7 bases; nucleotides outside the gene matches: 7. Germline CDR1 and CDR2: MNHNS and SASEGT.

This clone was observed once. The CDR3 here is CASRIRGFSTDTQYF. CDR3 bases: TGTGCCAGTAGGATACGGGGATTTAGCACAGATACGCAGTATTTT. The V call is TRBV19, the J call TRBJ2-3; D may be TRBD2 (5 bases). CDR1 is LNHDA and CDR2 is SQIVND in the germline V gene (reference sequence). The CDR3 has 15 residues. V was cut by 6 bases and J by 0 bases, with 13 bases left in between. Using reference TRBV19 and TRBJ2-3 for the parts outside the CDR3, the full variable domain is DGGITQSPKYLFRKEGQNVTLSCEQNLNHDAMYWYRQDPGQGLRLIYYSQIVNDFQKGDIAEGYSVSREKKESFPLTVTSAQKNPTAFYLCASRIRGFSTDTQYFGPGTRLTVL.

The chain is built from TRBV5-1 and TRBJ2-1; 8 bases agree with TRBD1. The CDR3 is 13 amino acids. The trim removed 0 bases at V and 10 bases at J, leaving 3 bases unmatched. Germline V gene data show CDR1 as SGHRS and CDR2 as YFSETQ. The CDR3 nucleotides are TGCGCCAGCAGCTTGGGGGACAGGCAGGAGCAGTTCTTC. Translation gives CASSLGDRQEQFF.

The chain combines TRBV19 with TRBJ2-6, with D uncertain. CDR1 and CDR2 (germline): LNHDA, SQIVND (reference sequence). V was clipped by 2 bases and J by 5 bases, with 13 bases between them. The CDR3 has 16 amino acids. CDR3 DNA: TGTGCCAGTAGTATAATGTGGGCCGGAAGGGCCAACGTCCTGACTTTC. Residues: CASSIMWAGRANVLTF.

The J gene is TRBJ2-2, the V gene TRBV19; the D is unclear. V was shortened by 8 bases and J by 6 bases, with 13 bases between the two germline ends. This CDR3 is built from 13 residues. Germline lookup yields CDR1 LNHDA and CDR2 SQIVND (reference sequence). The CDR3 spells CASRYLYSGELFF. The CDR3 DNA reads TGTGCCAGTCGATATCTCTATTCCGGGGAGCTGTTTTTT.

The V and J genes are TRBV5-1 and TRBJ2-4; tentatively, D is TRBD1 or TRBD2 (5 bases each). From germline, CDR1 is SGHRS and CDR2 YFSETQ. The CDR3 is 19 residues long. With 9 bases removed from V and 1 base from J, the gap between germline ends came to 29 bases. CDR3 in amino acids: CATRVRLLRGSKAKNIQYF. The CDR3, as DNA: TGCGCCACCAGGGTGAGGCTATTACGAGGGAGTAAGGCCAAAAACATTCAGTACTTC.

V is TRBV27 and J is TRBJ1-6, with TRBD1 matching over 7 bases. Per the germline V gene, CDR1 is MNHEY and CDR2 is SMNVEV (reference sequence). The CDR3 is made up of 15 amino acids. V was pared by 3 bases and J by 8 bases, with 7 bases of the junction left unmatched. The CDR3 region has the DNA TGTGCCAGCAGTTTTGAAGGAACAGGGGATTCACCCCTCCACTTT. Its protein is CASSFEGTGDSPLHF.